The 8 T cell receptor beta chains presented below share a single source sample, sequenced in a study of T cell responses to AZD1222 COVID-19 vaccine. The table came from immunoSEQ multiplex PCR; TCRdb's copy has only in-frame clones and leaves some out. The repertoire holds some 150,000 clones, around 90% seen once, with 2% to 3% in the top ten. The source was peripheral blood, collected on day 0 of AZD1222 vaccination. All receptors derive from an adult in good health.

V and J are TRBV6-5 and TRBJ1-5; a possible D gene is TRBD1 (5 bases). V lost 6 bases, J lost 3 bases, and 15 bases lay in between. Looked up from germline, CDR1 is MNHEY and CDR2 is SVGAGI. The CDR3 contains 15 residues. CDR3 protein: CASSAVRQLNQPQHF. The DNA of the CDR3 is TGTGCCAGCAGCGCCGTAAGACAGCTCAATCAGCCCCAGCATTTT.

CDR3: CASSPLQGAGGYTF. The CDR3 nucleotides read TGTGCCAGCAGTCCCCTACAGGGGGCTGGAGGCTACACCTTC. V and J are TRBV6-5 and TRBJ1-2; 9 bases fit TRBD1. The CDR3 has 14 residues. In germline, CDR1 is MNHEY, CDR2 SVGAGI. Unmatched junction bases numbered 9, after V lost 5 bases and J lost 8 bases.

The CDR3 bases are TGTGCCAGCAGCCCCCTGACTAGCGGGAATTCCTACGAGCAGTACTTC. Its protein is CASSPLTSGNSYEQYF. V gene TRBV7-6 combines with J gene TRBJ2-7, with TRBD2 identical over 11 bases. There are 16 residues in the CDR3. Germline V gene lookup returns CDR1 SGHVS and CDR2 FNYEAQ. The J segment lost 1 base and the V segment lost 5 bases, leaving 7 bases of the junction unmatched.

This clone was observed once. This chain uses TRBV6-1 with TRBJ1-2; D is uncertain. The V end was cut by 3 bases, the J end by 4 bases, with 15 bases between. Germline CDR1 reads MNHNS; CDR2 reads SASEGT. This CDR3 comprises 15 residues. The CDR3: CASSEGPLEPYGYTF. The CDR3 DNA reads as TGTGCCAGCAGTGAGGGCCCACTCGAGCCCTATGGCTACACCTTC.

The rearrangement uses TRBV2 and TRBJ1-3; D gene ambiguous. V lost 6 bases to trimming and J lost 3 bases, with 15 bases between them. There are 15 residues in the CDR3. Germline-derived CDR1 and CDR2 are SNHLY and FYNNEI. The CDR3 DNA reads TGTGCCAGCAGGCCTCCCCCGGGGAATGGAAACACCATATATTTT. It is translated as CASRPPPGNGNTIYF.

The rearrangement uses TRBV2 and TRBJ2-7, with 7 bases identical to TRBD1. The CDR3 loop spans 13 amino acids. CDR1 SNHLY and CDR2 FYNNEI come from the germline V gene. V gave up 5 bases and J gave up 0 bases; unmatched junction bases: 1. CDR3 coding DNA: TGTGCCAGCAGTTGGGACAGCTCCTACGAGCAGTACTTC. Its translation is CASSWDSSYEQYF.

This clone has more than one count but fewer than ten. CDR3 sequence: CASSLYSHSSYEQYF. The CDR3 bases are TGTGCCAGCAGTTTATACAGCCACAGCTCCTACGAGCAGTACTTC. The gene calls are TRBV27 and TRBJ2-7; D is unclear. Per the germline V gene, CDR1 is MNHEY and CDR2 is SMNVEV (reference sequence). V lost 1 base, J lost 0 bases, and 10 bases lay in between. This CDR3 region has 15 residues.

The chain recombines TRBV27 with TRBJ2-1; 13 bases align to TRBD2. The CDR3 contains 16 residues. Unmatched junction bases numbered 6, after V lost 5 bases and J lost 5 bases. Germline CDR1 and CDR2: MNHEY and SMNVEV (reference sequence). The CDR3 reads CASSLGTSGTHNEQFF. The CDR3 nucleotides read TGTGCCAGCAGTCTGGGGACTAGCGGGACCCACAATGAGCAGTTCTTC.